This entry concerns a single TCR beta chain. Its target is not known. The sample originates from a study of OX40 agonist ivuxolimab in advanced cancers. Study-wide findings and caveats: On average, CD8+ T cells had more expanded clones than CD4+.

Sequencing used immunoSEQ multiplex PCR; TCRdb keeps in-frame clones, though not all of them. The data show around 38,000 clones, with around 92% seen just once and approximately 9.7% held by the top ten. CDR1 and CDR2 (germline): SGHDN, FVKESK. This CDR3 comprises 12 residues. Trimming left V 5 bases short and J 0 bases short, with 5 bases between. This chain uses TRBV14 with TRBJ2-7; unclear D gene. The clonotype comes from an adult with an advanced solid tumor such as melanoma, head and neck, liver or kidney cancer. This material consisted of CD4+ or CD8+ T cells sorted from blood, taken in a trial of the OX40 agonist ivuxolimab. Here the CDR3 reads CASSFGSYEQYF. For the CDR3, the DNA is TGTGCCAGCAGCTTCGGCTCCTACGAGCAGTACTTC.